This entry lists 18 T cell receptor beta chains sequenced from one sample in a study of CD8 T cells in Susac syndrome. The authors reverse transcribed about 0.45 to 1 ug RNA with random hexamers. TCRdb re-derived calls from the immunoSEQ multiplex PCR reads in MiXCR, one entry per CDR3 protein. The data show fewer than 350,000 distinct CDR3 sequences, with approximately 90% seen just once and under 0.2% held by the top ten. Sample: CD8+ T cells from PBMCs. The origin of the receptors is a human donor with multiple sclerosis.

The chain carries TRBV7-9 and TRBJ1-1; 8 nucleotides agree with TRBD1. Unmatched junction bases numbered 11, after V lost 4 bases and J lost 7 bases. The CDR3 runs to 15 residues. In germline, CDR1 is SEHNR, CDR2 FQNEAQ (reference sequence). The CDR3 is CASSSNTGGAREAFF. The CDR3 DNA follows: TGTGCCAGCAGCTCCAATACAGGGGGAGCCCGTGAAGCTTTCTTT.

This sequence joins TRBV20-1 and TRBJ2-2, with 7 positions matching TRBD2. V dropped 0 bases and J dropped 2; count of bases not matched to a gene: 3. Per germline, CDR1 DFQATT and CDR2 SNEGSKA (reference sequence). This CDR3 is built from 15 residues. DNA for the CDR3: TGCAGTGCTAGAGAACAGCGGGATAACACCGGGGAGCTGTTTTTT. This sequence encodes CSAREQRDNTGELFF.

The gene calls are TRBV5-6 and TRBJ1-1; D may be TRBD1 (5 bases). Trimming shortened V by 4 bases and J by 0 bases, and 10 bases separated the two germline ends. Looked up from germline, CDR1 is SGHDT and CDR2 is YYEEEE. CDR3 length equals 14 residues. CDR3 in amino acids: CASSHGTLNTEAFF. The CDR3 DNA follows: TGTGCCAGCAGCCACGGGACCCTGAACACTGAAGCTTTCTTT. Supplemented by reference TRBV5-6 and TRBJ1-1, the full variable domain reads DAGVTQSPTHLIKTRGQQVTLRCSPKSGHDTVSWYQQALGQGPQFIFQYYEEEERQRGNFPDRFSGHQFPNYSSELNVNALLLGDSALYLCASSHGTLNTEAFFGQGTRLTVV.

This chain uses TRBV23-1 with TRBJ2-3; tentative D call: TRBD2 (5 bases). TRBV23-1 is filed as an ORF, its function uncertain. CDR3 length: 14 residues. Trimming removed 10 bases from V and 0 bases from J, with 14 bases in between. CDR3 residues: CATRIAKSTDTQYF. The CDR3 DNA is TGCGCCACCCGGATAGCGAAGAGCACAGATACGCAGTATTTT.

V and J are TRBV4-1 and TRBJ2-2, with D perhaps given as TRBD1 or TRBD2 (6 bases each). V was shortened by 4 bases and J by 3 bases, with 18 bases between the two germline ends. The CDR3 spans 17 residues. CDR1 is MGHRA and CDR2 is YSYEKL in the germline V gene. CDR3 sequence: CASSLQEGGAYTGELFF. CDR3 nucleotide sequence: TGCGCCAGCAGCCTACAAGAGGGGGGCGCGTACACCGGGGAGCTGTTTTTT.

The CDR3 loop reads CASSLEAGFRGAFF. In nucleotides, the CDR3 is TGTGCCAGCAGCTTGGAGGCAGGGTTCCGTGGGGCTTTCTTT. The chain is built from TRBV5-8 and TRBJ1-1, with TRBD1 as a possible D gene (5 bases). The ends were cut back, 0 bases at V and 11 bases at J, with 17 bases in the middle. Looked up from germline, CDR1 is SGHTS and CDR2 is YDEGEE. There are 14 residues in the CDR3.

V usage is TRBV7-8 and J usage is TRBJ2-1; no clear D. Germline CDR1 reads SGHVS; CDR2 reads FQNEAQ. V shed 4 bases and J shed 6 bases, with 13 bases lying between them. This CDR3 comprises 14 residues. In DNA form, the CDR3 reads TGTGCCAGCAGCTCGCGTCTAGTAACCAATGAGCAGTTCTTC. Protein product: CASSSRLVTNEQFF.

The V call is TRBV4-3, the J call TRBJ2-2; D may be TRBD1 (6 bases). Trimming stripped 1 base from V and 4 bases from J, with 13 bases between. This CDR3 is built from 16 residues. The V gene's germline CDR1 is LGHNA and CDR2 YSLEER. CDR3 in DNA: TGCGCCAGCAGCCAAGGGACAGCCGCCGTCACCGGGGAGCTGTTTTTT. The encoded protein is CASSQGTAAVTGELFF.

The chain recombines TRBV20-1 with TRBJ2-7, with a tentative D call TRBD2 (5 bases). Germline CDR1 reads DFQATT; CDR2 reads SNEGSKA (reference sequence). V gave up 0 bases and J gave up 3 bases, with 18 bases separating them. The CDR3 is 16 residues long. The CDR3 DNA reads TGCAGTGCTAGAGATACGCCAGCAGGAGCGGTCTACGAGCAGTACTTC. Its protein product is CSARDTPAGAVYEQYF.

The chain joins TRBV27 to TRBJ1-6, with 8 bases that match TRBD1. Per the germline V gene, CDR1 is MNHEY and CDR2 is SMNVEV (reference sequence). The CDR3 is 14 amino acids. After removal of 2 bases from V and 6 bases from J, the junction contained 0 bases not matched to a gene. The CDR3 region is CASSLDRGNSPLHF. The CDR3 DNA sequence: TGTGCCAGCAGTTTAGACAGGGGTAATTCACCCCTCCACTTT.

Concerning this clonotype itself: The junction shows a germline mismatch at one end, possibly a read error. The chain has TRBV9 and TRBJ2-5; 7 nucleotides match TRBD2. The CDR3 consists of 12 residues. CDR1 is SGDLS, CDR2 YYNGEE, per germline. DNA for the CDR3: TGTGCCAGCTCGGCGGGGGAAGAGACCCAGTATTTC. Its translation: CASSAGEETQYF.

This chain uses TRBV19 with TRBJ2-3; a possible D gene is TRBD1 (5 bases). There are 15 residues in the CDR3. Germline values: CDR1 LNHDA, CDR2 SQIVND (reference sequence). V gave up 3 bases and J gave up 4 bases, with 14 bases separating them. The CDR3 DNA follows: TGTGCCAGTAGTATCACGCCGGGCAGGGCAGATACGCAGTATTTT. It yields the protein CASSITPGRADTQYF.

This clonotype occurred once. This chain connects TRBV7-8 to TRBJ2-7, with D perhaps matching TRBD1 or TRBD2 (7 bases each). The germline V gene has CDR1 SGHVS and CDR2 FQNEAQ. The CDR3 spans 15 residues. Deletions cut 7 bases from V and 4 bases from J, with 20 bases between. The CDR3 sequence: CASTPGGVVKYEQYF. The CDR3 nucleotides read TGTGCCAGCACCCCAGGGGGGGTAGTTAAATACGAGCAGTACTTC.

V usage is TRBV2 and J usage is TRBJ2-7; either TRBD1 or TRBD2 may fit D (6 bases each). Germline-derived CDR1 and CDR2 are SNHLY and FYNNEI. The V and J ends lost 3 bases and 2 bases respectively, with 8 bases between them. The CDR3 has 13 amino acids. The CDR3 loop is CASSDGGAYEQYF. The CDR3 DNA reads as TGTGCCAGCAGTGACGGGGGCGCCTACGAGCAGTACTTC.

The DNA for the CDR3 is TGTGCCAGCAGTGAATATAAAGTTAGCGGGAGGGCCACAGATACGCAGTATTTT. This encodes CASSEYKVSGRATDTQYF. The chain has TRBV25-1 and TRBJ2-3; TRBD2 matches at 11 bases. The CDR3 covers 18 residues. Germline CDR1 reads MGHDK; CDR2 reads SYGVNS. The trim removed 0 bases at V and 2 bases at J, leaving 7 bases unmatched.

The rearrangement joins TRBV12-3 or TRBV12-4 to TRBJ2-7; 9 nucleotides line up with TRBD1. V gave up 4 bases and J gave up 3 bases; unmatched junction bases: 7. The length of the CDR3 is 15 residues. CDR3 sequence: CASSSGQGTVYEQYF. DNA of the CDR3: TGTGCCAGCAGTTCGGGACAGGGTACGGTCTACGAGCAGTACTTC.

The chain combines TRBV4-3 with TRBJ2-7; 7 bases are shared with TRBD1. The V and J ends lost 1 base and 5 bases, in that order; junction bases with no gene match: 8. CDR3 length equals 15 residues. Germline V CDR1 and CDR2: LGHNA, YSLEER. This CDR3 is CASSQGARGRNEQYF. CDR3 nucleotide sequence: TGCGCCAGCAGCCAAGGGGCCAGGGGGAGAAACGAGCAGTACTTC.

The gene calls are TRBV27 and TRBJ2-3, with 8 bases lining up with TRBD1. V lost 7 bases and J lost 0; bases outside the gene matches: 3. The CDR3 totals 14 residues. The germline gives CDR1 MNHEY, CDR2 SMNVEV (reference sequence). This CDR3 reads CASTRQGSTDTQYF. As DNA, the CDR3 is TGTGCCAGCACCAGACAGGGGAGCACAGATACGCAGTATTTT.